The 27 T cell receptor beta chains below all came from one sample that was sequenced in a study of blood T cell repertoires in COVID-19. TCRdb's copy holds only in-frame clones and misses some; the assay was immunoSEQ multiplex PCR. The repertoire holds about 230,000 clones, with about nine tenths as singletons. The specimen sequenced was peripheral blood. The source of these receptors is a man aged 25 to 40 with COVID-19, enrolled during active disease.

The chain uses TRBV27 and TRBJ2-7, with 8 bases aligning to TRBD2. Trimming cost V 1 base and J 4 bases; bases outside gene matches: 9. Per the germline V gene, CDR1 is MNHEY and CDR2 is SMNVEV (reference sequence). The CDR3 is 16 residues long. The CDR3 loop is CASSLWAGGTSYEQYF. In nucleotides, the CDR3 is TGTGCCAGCAGTTTATGGGCGGGAGGAACATCGTACGAGCAGTACTTC.

Worth noting for this clone: Other DNA sequences within the sample encode an identical CDR3. The genes are TRBV28 and TRBJ1-2; tentative D call: TRBD1 (6 bases). The CDR3 is 11 amino acids. V was trimmed by 6 bases and J by 8 bases, leaving 10 bases between them. Germline CDR1 and CDR2: MDHEN and SYDVKM. The CDR3 sequence is CASSPRGGYTF. CDR3 sequence (DNA): TGTGCCAGCAGCCCCAGGGGAGGCTACACCTTC.

This rearrangement joins TRBV19 to TRBJ1-2, with D uncertain. Per the germline V gene, CDR1 is LNHDA and CDR2 is SQIVND (reference sequence). The V gene lost 3 bases and the J gene lost 2 bases, with 10 bases spanning the gap. The CDR3 consists of 14 residues. The CDR3 nucleotides are TGTGCCAGTAGTATCATGGCGGGCAACTATGGCTACACCTTC. Encoded protein: CASSIMAGNYGYTF.

J is TRBJ2-7 and V is TRBV2, with 10 bases fitting TRBD1. Germline CDR1 is SNHLY and CDR2 is FYNNEI. CDR3 length equals 14 residues. With V trimmed by 7 bases and J by 2 bases, 5 bases remained unmatched. The CDR3 DNA follows: TGTGCCAGCACCTGGGACAGGGGAACCTACGAGCAGTACTTC. Its translation: CASTWDRGTYEQYF.

The rearrangement uses TRBV21-1 and TRBJ1-6. TRBV21-1 is a documented pseudogene. The CDR3 has 15 amino acids. CDR3 bases: TGTGCCGGCCCCCTAACAGCGACTACTAATTCACCCCTCCACTTT. This translates into CAGPLTATTNSPLHF.

V gene TRBV15 combines with J gene TRBJ1-6, with D uncertain. CDR1 and CDR2 from the germline V gene are LNHNV and YYDKDF (reference sequence). This CDR3 has 13 residues. V was clipped by 9 bases and J by 7 bases, with 13 bases between them. In DNA form, the CDR3 reads TGTGCCACTAGCCGGGGTAGAAATTCACCCCTCCACTTT. Translation: CATSRGRNSPLHF.

This chain connects TRBV27 to TRBJ2-7, with 9 positions matching TRBD2. Germline CDR1 and CDR2: MNHEY and SMNVEV (reference sequence). V lost 5 bases to trimming and J lost 6 bases; unmatched junction nucleotides: 5. This CDR3 has 13 residues. The CDR3: CASSPGLASEQYF. The CDR3 DNA reads TGTGCCAGCAGTCCGGGACTAGCTAGCGAGCAGTACTTC.

The rearrangement links TRBV19 to TRBJ1-2, with 7 bases matching TRBD1. The CDR3 has 16 residues. The ends lost 5 bases at V and 6 bases at J; junction bases unmatched: 15. CDR1 LNHDA and CDR2 SQIVND come from the germline V gene (reference sequence). For the CDR3, the DNA is TGTGCCAGTAGTGGACCGTACTCTCTAAGGGGGCATGGCTACACCTTC. Protein: CASSGPYSLRGHGYTF. The full variable domain, rest sourced from reference TRBV19 and TRBJ1-2, is DGGITQSPKYLFRKEGQNVTLSCEQNLNHDAMYWYRQDPGQGLRLIYYSQIVNDFQKGDIAEGYSVSREKKESFPLTVTSAQKNPTAFYLCASSGPYSLRGHGYTFGSGTRLTVV.

This clone was seen at least ten times. V and J are TRBV6-4 and TRBJ2-1; D perhaps matches TRBD2 (5 bases). The CDR3 sequence is 14 residues long. V lost 3 bases and J lost 0, with 6 bases in between. Germline-derived CDR1 and CDR2 are MRHNA and SNTAGT. DNA for the CDR3: TGTGCCAGCAGTGAAAGCGGCTCCTACAATGAGCAGTTCTTC. This translates into CASSESGSYNEQFF.

This rearrangement joins TRBV6-5 to TRBJ2-1, with TRBD1 matching over 7 bases. The CDR3 covers 15 residues. Germline V CDR1 and CDR2: MNHEY, SVGAGI. V dropped 2 bases and J dropped 0; count of bases not matched to a gene: 1. CDR3 protein: CASSYAGGSYNEQFF. The DNA for the CDR3 is TGTGCCAGCAGTTACGCAGGGGGCTCCTACAATGAGCAGTTCTTC.

The chain is built from TRBV4-3 and TRBJ2-7; 7 bases are shared with TRBD2. The CDR3 has 15 amino acids. J was trimmed by 3 bases and V by 0 bases; bases with no gene match: 5. In germline, CDR1 is LGHNA, CDR2 YSLEER. CDR3 sequence: CASSQDGGRGYEQYF. The CDR3 DNA sequence: TGCGCCAGCAGCCAAGATGGCGGGAGAGGCTACGAGCAGTACTTC.

The chain links TRBV6-2 or TRBV6-3 to TRBJ2-2; TRBD1 agrees at 10 bases. The CDR3 covers 17 residues. Per the germline V gene, CDR1 is MNHEY and CDR2 is SVGEGT. V dropped 0 bases and J dropped 4; count of bases not matched to a gene: 5. CDR3 bases: TGTGCCAGCAGTTACTCCGGGACAGGGGTCCCCACCGGGGAGCTGTTTTTT. This encodes CASSYSGTGVPTGELFF.

V gene TRBV28 combines with J gene TRBJ2-3; D gene uncertain. Germline assignment: CDR1 MDHEN and CDR2 SYDVKM. V lost 1 base and J lost 5, with 16 bases in between. The CDR3 runs to 16 residues. CDR3 loop: CASSLFGSPSQDTQYF. CDR3 DNA: TGTGCCAGCAGTTTATTTGGCTCCCCCTCACAAGATACGCAGTATTTT. Full variable domain (outside the CDR3, taken from reference TRBV28 and TRBJ2-3): DVKVTQSSRYLVKRTGEKVFLECVQDMDHENMFWYRQDPGLGLRLIYFSYDVKMKEKGDIPEGYSVSREKKERFSLILESASTNQTSMYLCASSLFGSPSQDTQYFGPGTRLTVL.

This rearrangement joins TRBV28 to TRBJ1-5; maybe TRBD1 (5 bases). CDR1 and CDR2 from the germline V gene are MDHEN and SYDVKM. Trimming left V 3 bases short and J 1 base short, with 16 bases between. CDR3 length: 17 residues. DNA of the CDR3: TGTGCCAGCAGTTTCCTGGCCGGGGAGGGGAGCAATCAGCCCCAGCATTTT. Amino acid sequence: CASSFLAGEGSNQPQHF. The full variable domain, its missing parts supplied by reference TRBV28 and TRBJ1-5, is DVKVTQSSRYLVKRTGEKVFLECVQDMDHENMFWYRQDPGLGLRLIYFSYDVKMKEKGDIPEGYSVSREKKERFSLILESASTNQTSMYLCASSFLAGEGSNQPQHFGDGTRLSIL.

The chain uses TRBV18 and TRBJ2-1; 14 bases fit TRBD2. The CDR3 consists of 16 residues. Unmatched junction bases numbered 1, after V lost 0 bases and J lost 6 bases. Germline V CDR1 and CDR2: KGHSH, LQKENI. The CDR3 loop is CASSPPGTSGGNEQFF. In DNA, the CDR3 is TGTGCCAGCTCACCACCCGGGACTAGCGGGGGCAATGAGCAGTTCTTC.

This chain joins TRBV28 and TRBJ1-1; a weak D match, TRBD1 (6 bases). V was cut by 9 bases and J by 3 bases, with 20 bases left in between. This CDR3 is 15 amino acids long. Germline assignment: CDR1 MDHEN and CDR2 SYDVKM. The CDR3 sequence: CASFTRGGRDTEAFF. The CDR3 DNA reads as TGTGCCAGTTTTACACGAGGGGGTAGGGACACTGAAGCTTTCTTT.

V gene TRBV3-1 (or the pseudogene TRBV3-2) combines with J gene TRBJ1-3, with D possibly TRBD1 on 6 matching bases. V was pared by 0 bases and J by 0 bases, with 21 bases between. Germline CDR1 is LGHDT and CDR2 is YNNKEL (reference sequence). The CDR3 covers 20 residues. The CDR3 DNA is TGTGCCAGCAGCCAAGAAGGCTTCTATGGGGACATACTCTCTGGAAACACCATATATTTT. Protein sequence: CASSQEGFYGDILSGNTIYF.

Written as DNA, the CDR3 is TGTGCCAGCTCCCGAGGGACAGGGGTCTCCTACGAGCAGTACTTC. This sequence encodes CASSRGTGVSYEQYF. The V and J genes are TRBV18 and TRBJ2-7; TRBD1 aligns across 10 bases. CDR1 and CDR2 (germline): KGHSH, LQKENI. J was trimmed by 0 bases and V by 6 bases; bases with no gene match: 5. This CDR3 spans 15 amino acids. Combining the CDR3 with reference TRBV18 and TRBJ2-7 gives the whole variable domain NAGVMQNPRHLVRRRGQEARLRCSPMKGHSHVYWYRQLPEEGLKFMVYLQKENIIDESGMPKERFSAEFPKEGPSILRIQQVVRGDSAAYFCASSRGTGVSYEQYFGPGTRLTVT.

V and J are TRBV18 and TRBJ2-2; the match to TRBD1 covers 8 bases. The CDR3 runs 16 residues. Unmatched junction bases numbered 0, after V lost 0 bases and J lost 0 bases. The V gene's germline CDR1 is KGHSH and CDR2 LQKENI. CDR3 nucleotide sequence: TGTGCCAGCTCACCACCGACAGGGGCGAACACCGGGGAGCTGTTTTTT. Translated, it gives CASSPPTGANTGELFF.

This rearrangement joins TRBV19 to TRBJ1-2; the D gene is possibly TRBD1 (5 bases). Per germline, CDR1 LNHDA and CDR2 SQIVND (reference sequence). V was clipped by 3 bases and J by 4 bases, with 12 bases between them. There are 14 residues in the CDR3. The chain's CDR3 is CASSIGQGAYGYTF. DNA for the CDR3: TGTGCCAGTAGTATCGGGCAGGGTGCCTATGGCTACACCTTC.

DNA for the CDR3: TGTGCCAGCAGGTCCGACAGGGCCAGTCAGCCCCAGCATTTT. Its translation is CASRSDRASQPQHF. The J gene is TRBJ1-5, the V gene TRBV6-5; TRBD1 matches 7 bases. Germline V CDR1 and CDR2: MNHEY, SVGAGI. The CDR3 covers 14 residues. Trimming at V came to 6 bases and at J to 6 bases, leaving 8 bases not matched to a gene.

The V and J genes are TRBV6-5 and TRBJ2-1; tentatively, D is TRBD1 (5 bases). This CDR3 comprises 14 residues. The germline V gene encodes CDR1 MNHEY and CDR2 SVGAGI. Deletions cut 5 bases from V and 5 bases from J, with 13 bases between. CDR3 protein: CASSQPRQHNEQFF. CDR3 nucleotides: TGTGCCAGCAGTCAACCGAGACAGCACAATGAGCAGTTCTTC.

The chain is built from TRBV18 and TRBJ2-7; TRBD1 is a possible D gene (6 bases). The CDR3 is 14 amino acids. Germline-derived CDR1 and CDR2 are KGHSH and LQKENI. Between the trimmed V and J ends, which lost 8 bases and 3 bases, there was a span of 17 bases. The CDR3 loop reads CASRQGRGFYEQYF. In nucleotides, the CDR3 is TGTGCCAGCCGGCAGGGCAGGGGCTTCTACGAGCAGTACTTC.

This clone was seen a few times. This rearrangement joins TRBV18 to TRBJ1-2; D may be TRBD1 (6 bases). The CDR3 has 13 residues. The germline V and J ends were trimmed by 5 bases and 0 bases, with 7 bases remaining between them. Germline V CDR1 and CDR2: KGHSH, LQKENI. CDR3 residues: CASSGQTNYGYTF. CDR3 nucleotides: TGTGCCAGCTCAGGACAGACTAACTATGGCTACACCTTC.

CDR3 nucleotide sequence: TGCGCCAGCAGCTTAGCGGACAGGGGAACGCAGTATTTT. It codes for CASSLADRGTQYF. The gene calls are TRBV5-1 and TRBJ2-3; the match to TRBD1 covers 9 bases. The V segment lost 2 bases and the J segment 9 bases; nucleotides outside the gene matches: 4. CDR3 length equals 13 residues. Germline V gene sequence: CDR1 SGHRS, CDR2 YFSETQ.

This chain links TRBV29-1 with TRBJ2-1; D gene unclear. The CDR3 contains 13 residues. The germline V and J ends were trimmed by 6 bases and 8 bases, with 17 bases remaining between them. Germline loops: CDR1 SQVTM, CDR2 ANQGSEA. The DNA of the CDR3 is TGCAGCGTCTCGCGGATCAATTTGGATGAGCAGTTCTTC. It codes for CSVSRINLDEQFF.

The chain is built from TRBV5-1 and TRBJ1-4; no clear D. Per germline, CDR1 SGHRS and CDR2 YFSETQ. V lost 8 bases and J 2 bases, leaving 13 bases between the germline ends. The CDR3 covers 14 residues. DNA for the CDR3: TGCGCCAGTTGCCCGTCGAGCACTAATGAAAAACTGTTTTTT. Translating it yields CASCPSSTNEKLFF.